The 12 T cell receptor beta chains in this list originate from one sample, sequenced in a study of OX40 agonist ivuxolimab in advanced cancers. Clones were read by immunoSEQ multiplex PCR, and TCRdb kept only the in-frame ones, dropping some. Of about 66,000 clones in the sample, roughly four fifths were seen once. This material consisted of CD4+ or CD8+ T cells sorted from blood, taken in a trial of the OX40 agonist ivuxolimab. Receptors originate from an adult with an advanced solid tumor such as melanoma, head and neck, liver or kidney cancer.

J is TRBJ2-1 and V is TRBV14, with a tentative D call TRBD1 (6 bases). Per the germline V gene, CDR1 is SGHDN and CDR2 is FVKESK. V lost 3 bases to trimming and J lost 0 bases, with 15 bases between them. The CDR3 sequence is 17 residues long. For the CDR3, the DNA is TGTGCCAGCAGCCATCTGAGGACAGATGTCTCCTACAATGAGCAGTTCTTC. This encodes CASSHLRTDVSYNEQFF.

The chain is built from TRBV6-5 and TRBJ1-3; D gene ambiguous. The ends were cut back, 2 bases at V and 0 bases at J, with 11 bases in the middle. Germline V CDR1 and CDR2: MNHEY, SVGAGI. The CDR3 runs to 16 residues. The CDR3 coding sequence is TGTGCCAGCAGTTACGGGGTAGTGGACTCTGGAAACACCATATATTTT. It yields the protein CASSYGVVDSGNTIYF.

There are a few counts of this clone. The CDR3 loop is CASSQGFRGGDSPLHF. The DNA of the CDR3 is TGTGCCAGCAGCCAAGGGTTTCGGGGAGGTGATTCACCCCTCCACTTT. J is TRBJ1-6 and V is TRBV14, with D uncertain. This CDR3 comprises 16 residues. Germline CDR1 is SGHDN and CDR2 is FVKESK. V was shortened by 1 base and J by 8 bases, with 15 bases between the two germline ends. Together with reference TRBV14 and TRBJ1-6, the CDR3 gives the full variable domain: EAGVTQFPSHSVIEKGQTVTLRCDPISGHDNLYWYRRVMGKEIKFLLHFVKESKQDESGMPNNRFLAERTGGTYSTLKVQPAELEDSGVYFCASSQGFRGGDSPLHFGNGTRLTVT.

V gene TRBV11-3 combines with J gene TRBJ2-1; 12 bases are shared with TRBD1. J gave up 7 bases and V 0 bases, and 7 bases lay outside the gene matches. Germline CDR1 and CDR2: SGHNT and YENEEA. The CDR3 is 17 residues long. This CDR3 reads CASSLDRGTGGQNEQFF. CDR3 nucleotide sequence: TGTGCCAGCAGCTTAGATCGAGGGACAGGGGGCCAGAATGAGCAGTTCTTC.

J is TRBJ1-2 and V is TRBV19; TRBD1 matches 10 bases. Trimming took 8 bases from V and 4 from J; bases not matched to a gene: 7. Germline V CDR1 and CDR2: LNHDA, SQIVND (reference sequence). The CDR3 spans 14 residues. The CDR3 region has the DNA TGTGCCAGTTGCCCGACAGGGGGCGGCTATGGCTACACCTTC. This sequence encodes CASCPTGGGYGYTF.

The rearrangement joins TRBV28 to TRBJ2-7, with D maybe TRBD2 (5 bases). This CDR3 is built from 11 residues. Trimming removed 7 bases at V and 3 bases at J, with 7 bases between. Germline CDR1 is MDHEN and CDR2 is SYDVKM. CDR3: CASTGFYEQYF. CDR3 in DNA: TGTGCCAGCACGGGGTTCTACGAGCAGTACTTC.

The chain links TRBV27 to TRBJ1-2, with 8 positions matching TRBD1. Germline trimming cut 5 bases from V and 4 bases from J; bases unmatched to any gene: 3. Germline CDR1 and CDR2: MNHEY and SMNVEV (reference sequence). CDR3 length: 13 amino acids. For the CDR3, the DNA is TGTGCCAGCAGTGACGGGACAGGCTATGGCTACACCTTC. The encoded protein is CASSDGTGYGYTF.

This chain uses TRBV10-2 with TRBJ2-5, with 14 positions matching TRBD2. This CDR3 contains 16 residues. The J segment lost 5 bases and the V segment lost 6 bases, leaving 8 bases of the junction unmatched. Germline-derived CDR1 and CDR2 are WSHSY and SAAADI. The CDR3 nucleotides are TGCGCCAGCAGAGAGACTAGCGGGGGGGATTTGGAGACCCAGTACTTC. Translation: CASRETSGGDLETQYF.

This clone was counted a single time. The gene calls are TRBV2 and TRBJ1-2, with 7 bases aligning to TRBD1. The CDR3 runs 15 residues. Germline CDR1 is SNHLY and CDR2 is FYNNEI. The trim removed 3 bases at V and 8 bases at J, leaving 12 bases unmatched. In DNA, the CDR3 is TGTGCCAGCAGTGACCAGAGGGGGCAAGCCTCGGGCTACACCTTC. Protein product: CASSDQRGQASGYTF.

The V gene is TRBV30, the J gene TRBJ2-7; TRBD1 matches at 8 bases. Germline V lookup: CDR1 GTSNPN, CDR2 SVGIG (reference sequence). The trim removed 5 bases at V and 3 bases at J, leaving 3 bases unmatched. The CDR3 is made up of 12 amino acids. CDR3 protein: CAWQGASYEQYF. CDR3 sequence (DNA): TGTGCCTGGCAGGGGGCCAGCTACGAGCAGTACTTC.

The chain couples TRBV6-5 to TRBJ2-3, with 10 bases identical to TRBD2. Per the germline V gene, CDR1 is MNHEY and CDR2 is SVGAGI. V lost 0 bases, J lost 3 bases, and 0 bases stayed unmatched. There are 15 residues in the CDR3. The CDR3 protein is CASSYSTSGTDTQYF. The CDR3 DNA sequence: TGTGCCAGCAGTTACTCGACTAGCGGGACAGATACGCAGTATTTT.

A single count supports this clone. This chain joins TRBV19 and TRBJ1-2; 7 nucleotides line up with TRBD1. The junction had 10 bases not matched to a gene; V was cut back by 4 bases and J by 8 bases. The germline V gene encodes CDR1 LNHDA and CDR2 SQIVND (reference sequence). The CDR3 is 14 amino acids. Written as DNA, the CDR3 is TGTGCCAGTAGTACGATCGACAGGGTGGAAGGCTACACCTTC. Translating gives CASSTIDRVEGYTF.